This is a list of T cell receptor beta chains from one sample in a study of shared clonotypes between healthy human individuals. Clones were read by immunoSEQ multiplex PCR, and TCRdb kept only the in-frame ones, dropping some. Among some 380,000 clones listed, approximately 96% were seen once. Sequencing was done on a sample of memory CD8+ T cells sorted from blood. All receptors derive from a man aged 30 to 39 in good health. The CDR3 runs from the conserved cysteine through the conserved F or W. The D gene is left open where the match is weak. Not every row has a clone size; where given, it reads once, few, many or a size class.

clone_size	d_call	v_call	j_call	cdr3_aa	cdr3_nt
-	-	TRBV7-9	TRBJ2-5	CASSSAGTLQETQYF	TGTGCCAGCAGCTCCGCAGGGACTCTCCAAGAGACCCAGTACTTC
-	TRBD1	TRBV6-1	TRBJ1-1	CASRVLQGITEAFF	TGTGCCAGCAGGGTACTACAGGGGATCACTGAAGCTTTCTTT
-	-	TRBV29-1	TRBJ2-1	CSGSTGTEEQFF	TGCAGCGGGTCGACCGGGACCGAGGAGCAGTTCTTC
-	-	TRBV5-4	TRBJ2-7	CASSLNGEQYF	TGTGCCAGCAGCTTAAACGGCGAGCAGTACTTC
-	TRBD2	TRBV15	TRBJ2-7	CATSSPRLAERHEQYF	TGTGCCACCAGCAGCCCCAGACTAGCGGAGAGACACGAGCAGTACTTC
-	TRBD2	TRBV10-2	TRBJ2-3	CATSTSGRVRTDTQYF	TGCGCCACCAGTACTAGCGGGAGAGTTCGCACAGATACGCAGTATTTT
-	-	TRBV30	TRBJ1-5	CAWSLGGNQPQHF	TGTGCCTGGAGTTTGGGGGGCAATCAGCCCCAGCATTTT
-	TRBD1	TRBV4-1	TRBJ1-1	CASSLRDRVNTEAFF	TGCGCCAGCAGCCTAAGGGACAGGGTGAACACTGAAGCTTTCTTT
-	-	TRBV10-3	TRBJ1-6	CAISALDSSYNSPLHF	TGTGCCATCAGTGCGCTAGACAGCTCCTATAATTCACCCCTCCACTTT
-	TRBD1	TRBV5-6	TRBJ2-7	CASSPRDRTYEQYF	TGTGCCAGCAGCCCGCGGGACAGGACCTACGAGCAGTACTTC
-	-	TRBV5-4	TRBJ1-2	CASSLEQGPNYGYTF	TGTGCCAGCAGCTTGGAACAGGGACCTAACTATGGCTACACCTTC
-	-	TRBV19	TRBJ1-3	CASSPNSGTTGNTIYF	TGTGCCAGTAGTCCGAACTCCGGGACAACTGGAAACACCATATATTTT
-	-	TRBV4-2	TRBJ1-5	CASSLSFGLTNQPQHF	TGTGCCAGCAGCCTTTCATTCGGACTTACAAATCAGCCCCAGCATTTT
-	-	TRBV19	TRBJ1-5	CASSSSMEPQHF	TGTGCCAGTAGCTCTTCCATGGAGCCCCAGCATTTT
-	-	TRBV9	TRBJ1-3	CASSVGGYRNSGNTIYF	TGTGCCAGCAGCGTAGGAGGGTACAGAAACTCTGGAAACACCATATATTTT
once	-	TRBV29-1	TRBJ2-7	CSVGGGGSSYEQYF	TGCAGCGTTGGGGGAGGGGGCAGCTCCTACGAGCAGTACTTC
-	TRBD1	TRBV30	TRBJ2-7	CAWAPRTGPMPSYEQYF	TGTGCCTGGGCCCCCAGGACAGGCCCCATGCCCTCCTACGAGCAGTACTTC
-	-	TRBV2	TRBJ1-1	CASSDLGQARPNVEAFF	TGTGCCAGCAGCGACCTCGGCCAGGCACGACCGAACGTTGAAGCTTTCTTT
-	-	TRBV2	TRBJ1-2	CASSAHTGYTF	TGTGCCAGCAGTGCCCATACTGGCTACACCTTC
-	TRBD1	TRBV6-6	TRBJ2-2	CASSSRDRGPGELFF	TGTGCCAGCAGTTCCCGGGACAGGGGCCCCGGGGAGCTGTTTTTT
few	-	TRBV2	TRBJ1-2	CASRDGYGYTF	TGTGCCAGCCGTGACGGCTATGGCTACACCTTC
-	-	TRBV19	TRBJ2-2	CASSMEMGSINTGELFF	TGTGCCAGTAGTATGGAAATGGGCAGCATAAACACCGGGGAGCTGTTTTTT
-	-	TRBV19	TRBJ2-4	CASSMPGLAKNIQYF	TGTGCCAGTAGTATGCCCGGACTAGCCAAAAACATTCAGTACTTC
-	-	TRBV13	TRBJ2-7	CASSLGEYEQYF	TGTGCCAGCAGCTTAGGCGAGTACGAGCAGTACTTC
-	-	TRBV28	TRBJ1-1	CASSSHMNTEAFF	TGTGCCAGCAGTTCACACATGAACACTGAAGCTTTCTTT
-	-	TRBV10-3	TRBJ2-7	CAISGGLYEQYF	TGTGCCATCAGTGGAGGGTTGTACGAGCAGTACTTC
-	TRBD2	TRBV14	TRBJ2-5	CASSQEGSPGLAGAETQYF	TGTGCCAGCAGCCAAGAGGGCAGTCCGGGACTAGCGGGAGCTGAGACCCAGTACTTC
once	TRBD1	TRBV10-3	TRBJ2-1	CAISESVDRVVYNEQFF	TGTGCCATCAGTGAGTCAGTAGACAGGGTTGTCTACAATGAGCAGTTCTTC
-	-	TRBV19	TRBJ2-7	CASRIDFSSYEQYF	TGTGCCAGCCGGATAGATTTCAGCTCCTACGAGCAGTACTTC
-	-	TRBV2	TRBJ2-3	CASSRGHTTDTQYF	TGTGCCAGCAGTCGAGGACACACCACAGATACGCAGTATTTT
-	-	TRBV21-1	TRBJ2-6	CASSSDRGSGANVLTF	TGTGCCAGCAGCTCGGACAGGGGATCTGGGGCCAACGTCCTGACTTTC
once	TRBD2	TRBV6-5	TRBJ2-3	CASSYRTSGTDTQYF	TGTGCCAGCAGTTACAGGACTAGCGGGACAGATACGCAGTATTTT
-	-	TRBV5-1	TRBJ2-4	CASSLGAKNIQYF	TGCGCCAGCAGCTTGGGGGCCAAAAACATTCAGTACTTC
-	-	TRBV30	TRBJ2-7	CAWARATYEQYF	TGTGCCTGGGCGAGGGCTACCTACGAGCAGTACTTC
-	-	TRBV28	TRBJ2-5	CASALGYVGQETQYF	TGTGCCAGCGCACTCGGGTACGTGGGACAAGAGACCCAGTACTTC
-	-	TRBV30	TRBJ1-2	CAWSVYYGYTF	TGTGCCTGGAGTGTATACTATGGTTACACCTTC
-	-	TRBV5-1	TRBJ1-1	CASSSQLAATEAFF	TGCGCCAGCAGCTCCCAACTAGCGGCCACTGAAGCTTTCTTT
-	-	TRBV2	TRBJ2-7	CASSAGWTALYEQYF	TGTGCCAGCAGTGCAGGATGGACCGCGCTCTACGAGCAGTACTTC
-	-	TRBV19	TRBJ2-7	CASSTPGASYEQYF	TGTGCCAGTAGTACCCCAGGGGCCTCCTACGAGCAGTACTTC
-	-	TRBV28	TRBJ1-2	CASRAGKRALYGYTF	TGTGCCAGCAGGGCAGGGAAGCGAGCCCTCTATGGCTACACCTTC
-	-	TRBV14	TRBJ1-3	CASSQDSGTISGNTIYF	TGTGCCAGCAGCCAAGATTCGGGTACCATCTCTGGAAACACCATATATTTT
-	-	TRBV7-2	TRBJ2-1	CASSLRYNEQFF	TGTGCCAGCAGCTTAAGGTACAATGAGCAGTTCTTC
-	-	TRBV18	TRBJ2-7	CASSPLGGYEQYF	TGTGCCAGCTCACCCCTGGGCGGATACGAGCAGTACTTC